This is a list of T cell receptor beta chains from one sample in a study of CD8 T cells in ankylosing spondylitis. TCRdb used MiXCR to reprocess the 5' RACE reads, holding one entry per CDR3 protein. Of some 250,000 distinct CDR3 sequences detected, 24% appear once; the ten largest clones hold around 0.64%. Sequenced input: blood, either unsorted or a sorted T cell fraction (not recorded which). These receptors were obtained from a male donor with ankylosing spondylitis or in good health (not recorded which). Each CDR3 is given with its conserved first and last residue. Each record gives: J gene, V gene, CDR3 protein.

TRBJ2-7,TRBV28,CASSILSGETYEQYF
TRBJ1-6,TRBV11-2,CASSLGYYRGSVGPLHF
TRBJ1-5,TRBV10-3,CAISEGQAYNQPQHF
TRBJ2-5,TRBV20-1,CSANPYGGGPQETQYF
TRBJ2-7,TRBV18,CASSPGGQKDYEQYF
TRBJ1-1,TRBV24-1,CATSDSTAMNTEAFF
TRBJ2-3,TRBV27,CASSRTGGDTDTQYF
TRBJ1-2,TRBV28,CASSPASNYGYTF
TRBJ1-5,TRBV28,CASSLIHRGNSNQPQHF
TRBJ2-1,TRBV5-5,CASSLAEAGGPYEQFF
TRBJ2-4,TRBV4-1,CASSQPARTTLAKNIQYF
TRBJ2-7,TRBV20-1,CSAVPGQAYLYEQYF
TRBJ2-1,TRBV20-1,CSARGGGGEQFF
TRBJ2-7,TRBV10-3,CASKGWQGATYEQYF
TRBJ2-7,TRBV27,CASSLRGGASYEQYF
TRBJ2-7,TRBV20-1,CSARGGNPHEQYF
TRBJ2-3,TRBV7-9,CASSLWRVGTDTQYF
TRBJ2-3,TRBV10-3,CAISDNRDRRTDTQYF
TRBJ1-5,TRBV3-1,CASSQSSGNQPQHF
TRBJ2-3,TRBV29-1,CSGSLAGGTDTQYF
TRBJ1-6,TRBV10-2,CASSWDRGNSPLHF
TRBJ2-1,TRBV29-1,CSVEGGQGVSSDEQFF
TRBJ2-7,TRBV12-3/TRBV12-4,CASSLGSEQYF
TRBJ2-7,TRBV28,CASSGVDVAYEQYF
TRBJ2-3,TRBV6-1,CASSPRAGGTDTQYF
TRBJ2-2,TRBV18,CASSPPLLGVDGELFF
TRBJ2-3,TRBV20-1,CSARDRLAGRDTQYF
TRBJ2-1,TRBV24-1,CATSDSPGQGPNEQFF
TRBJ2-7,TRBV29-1,CSVRTGPASYEQYF
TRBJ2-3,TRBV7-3,CASSLTSRTGLSTDTQYF
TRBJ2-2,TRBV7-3,CASSRGGGNTGELFF
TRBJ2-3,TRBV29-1,CTTTGDTDTQYF
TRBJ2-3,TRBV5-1,CASSSSGGTDTQYF
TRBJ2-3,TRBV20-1,CSAYNPAGEGGTQYF
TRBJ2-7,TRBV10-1,CASSERSGGAPSYEQYF
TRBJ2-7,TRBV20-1,CSARDPGGGGEQYF
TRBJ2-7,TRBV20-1,CSANPGLAGEQYF
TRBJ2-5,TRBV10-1,CASSESIQGWETQYF
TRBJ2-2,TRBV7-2,CASSLVRSKGELFF
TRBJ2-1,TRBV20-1,CSAIEGLNEQFF
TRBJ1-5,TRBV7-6,CASSPDRHQPQHF
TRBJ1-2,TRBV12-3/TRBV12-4,CASSSRTGIANYGYTF
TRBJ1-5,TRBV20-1,CSARNGAEETRNHQPQHF
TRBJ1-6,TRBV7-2,CASSEAGTDHSPLHF
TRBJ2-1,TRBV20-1,CSARTSGSRLHDEQFF
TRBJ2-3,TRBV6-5,CASRDGLTQYF
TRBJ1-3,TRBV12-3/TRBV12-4,CASSSTANTIYF